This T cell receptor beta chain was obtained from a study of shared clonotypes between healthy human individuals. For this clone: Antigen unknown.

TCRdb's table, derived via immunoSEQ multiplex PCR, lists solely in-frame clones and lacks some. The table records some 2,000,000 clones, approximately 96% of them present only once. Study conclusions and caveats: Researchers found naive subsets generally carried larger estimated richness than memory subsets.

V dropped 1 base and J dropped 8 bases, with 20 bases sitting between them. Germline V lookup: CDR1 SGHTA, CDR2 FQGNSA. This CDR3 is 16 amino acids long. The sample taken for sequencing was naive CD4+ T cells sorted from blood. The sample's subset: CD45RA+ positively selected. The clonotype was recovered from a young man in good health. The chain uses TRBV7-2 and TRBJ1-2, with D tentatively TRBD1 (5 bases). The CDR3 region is CASSLDSTQGTSGYTF. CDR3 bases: TGTGCCAGCAGCTTAGACTCCACGCAGGGCACTTCGGGCTACACCTTC.